What follows are 9 T cell receptor beta chains derived from one specimen sequenced in a study of T cell responses to AZD1222 COVID-19 vaccine. Method: immunoSEQ multiplex PCR; TCRdb's copy keeps in-frame clones and lacks some. The sample has under 200,000 clones, about 90% seen once. The sample consisted of peripheral blood, taken 28 days after the second AZD1222 dose. The receptors stem from an adult who received the AZD1222 COVID-19 vaccine.

This chain joins TRBV9 and TRBJ1-4, with 8 bases matching TRBD1. CDR1 and CDR2 from the germline V gene are SGDLS and YYNGEE. Losses at the gene ends were 4 bases for V and 10 bases for J; bases not matched to a gene: 9. CDR3 size: 14 residues. The CDR3 here is CASSLDREVGKLFF. DNA of the CDR3: TGTGCCAGCAGCTTGGACAGGGAGGTCGGAAAACTGTTTTTT.

The rearrangement links TRBV6-5 to TRBJ1-2; no reliable D call. From germline, CDR1 is MNHEY and CDR2 SVGAGI. The CDR3 covers 13 residues. Trimming took off 2 bases at V and 0 bases at J, with 4 bases between the two ends. The CDR3 region has the DNA TGTGCCAGCAGTTACGGGACTAACTATGGCTACACCTTC. Residues: CASSYGTNYGYTF.

The gene calls are TRBV7-8 and TRBJ2-7; 8 nucleotides agree with TRBD2. The CDR3 is 19 amino acids. CDR1 SGHVS and CDR2 FQNEAQ come from the germline V gene. V gave up 1 base and J gave up 6 bases; unmatched junction bases: 20. CDR3 region: CASSLGGGGIAGLGFEQYF. DNA of the CDR3: TGTGCCAGCAGCTTAGGAGGGGGGGGAATAGCGGGACTTGGGTTCGAGCAGTACTTC.

The chain joins TRBV5-1 to TRBJ1-2; D is possibly TRBD1 (6 bases). V was cut by 4 bases and J by 4 bases, with 11 bases left in between. The CDR3 is 13 residues long. Looked up from germline, CDR1 is SGHRS and CDR2 is YFSETQ. The CDR3 spells CASSPSTGYGYTF. The CDR3, as DNA: TGCGCCAGCAGCCCCTCGACAGGCTATGGCTACACCTTC.

The chain carries TRBV30 and TRBJ1-1, with D perhaps TRBD1 (6 bases). Trimming stripped 3 bases from V and 4 bases from J, with 12 bases between. The germline gives CDR1 GTSNPN, CDR2 SVGIG (reference sequence). This CDR3 comprises 13 residues. CDR3 amino acids: CAWRLTGTTEAFF. CDR3 sequence (DNA): TGTGCCTGGAGGCTAACAGGGACCACTGAAGCTTTCTTT.

The genes are TRBV6-2 or TRBV6-3 and TRBJ1-4; D gene unclear. The CDR3 contains 18 residues. Trimming removed 0 bases from V and 6 bases from J, with 20 bases in between. Germline V gene data show CDR1 as MNHEY and CDR2 as SVGEGT. CDR3 sequence: CASSYSILRGPKDEKLFF. CDR3 DNA sequence: TGTGCCAGCAGTTACTCGATTCTGAGAGGCCCTAAGGATGAAAAACTGTTTTTT.

The chain has TRBV6-6 and TRBJ2-7; D not resolved. The CDR3 sequence is 12 residues long. The V gene lost 6 bases and the J gene lost 2 bases, with 8 bases spanning the gap. Germline V gene lookup returns CDR1 MNHNY and CDR2 SVGAGI (reference sequence). The CDR3 DNA reads as TGTGCCAGCAGCCACCAGACCTACGAGCAGTACTTC. Translated, it gives CASSHQTYEQYF.

The chain couples TRBV10-3 to TRBJ2-1; 11 bases map to TRBD2. This CDR3 has 21 amino acids. Germline CDR1 ENHRY, CDR2 SYGVKD. With 1 base clipped from V and 4 bases from J, the junction kept 18 bases outside the gene matches. The CDR3 nucleotides read TGTGCCATCAGTGAGTACCTTGGGGAACTAGCGGGAGTTCCCTTATACAATGAGCAGTTCTTC. Translation gives CAISEYLGELAGVPLYNEQFF.

The chain uses TRBV4-3 and TRBJ1-2, with no clear D. The germline V gene encodes CDR1 LGHNA and CDR2 YSLEER. Trimming cost V 1 base and J 5 bases, with 11 bases left between them. The CDR3 runs to 14 residues. Here the CDR3 DNA reads TGCGCCAGCAGCCAAGCCCGGACGGATTATGGCTACACCTTC. This sequence encodes CASSQARTDYGYTF.